The 11 T cell receptor beta chains in this list originate from one sample, sequenced in a study of naive and memory T cell subsets. Study outcomes and limitations: Naive repertoires, especially CD8, held a few larger clonotypes, possibly memory cells re-expressing CD45RA.

These TCRs' antigens remain unknown. Two oligonucleotides, mixed equimolar, formed the beta constant-region primer covering TRBC1 and TRBC2. Four rounds of PCR amplified the ligated cDNA using nested alpha and beta constant-region primers plus SP2. TCRdb reprocessed the UMI-ligation and nested PCR reads with MiXCR, giving one entry per CDR3 protein. The repertoire consists of 120,000 to 150,000 distinct CDR3 sequences, with approximately 20% occurring once and the leading ten covering roughly 0.63%. The sequenced material came from naive CD8+ T cells from blood. These receptors were collected from a human donor in good health.

This clonotype was picked up a small number of times. This chain connects TRBV4-2 to TRBJ2-5; TRBD2 is a possible D gene (5 bases). The germline gives CDR1 LGHNA, CDR2 YNFKEQ. The CDR3 runs to 16 residues. V lost 0 bases and J lost 3, with 14 bases in between. The CDR3 DNA follows: TGTGCCAGCAGCCAAGATCAGGCGGGTACTGAAGAGACCCAGTACTTC. Protein sequence: CASSQDQAGTEETQYF.

This rearrangement joins TRBV15 to TRBJ2-5; D not certain. Between the trimmed V and J ends, which lost 1 base and 5 bases, there was a span of 20 bases. CDR3 length equals 17 residues. In germline, CDR1 is LNHNV, CDR2 YYDKDF (reference sequence). In DNA, the CDR3 is TGTGCCACCAGCAGAGCGATTACTCCCTCACTCGGGGAGACCCAGTACTTC. It codes for CATSRAITPSLGETQYF.

The gene calls are TRBV10-3 and TRBJ2-7; D may be TRBD1 (6 bases). The CDR3 is 13 amino acids. Trimming took 6 bases from V and 4 from J, leaving 13 bases between them. The germline V gene has CDR1 ENHRY and CDR2 SYGVKD. The CDR3 region has the DNA TGTGCCATCAGAGCAGGGGAGAGTTACGAGCAGTACTTC. It codes for CAIRAGESYEQYF.

The V and J genes are TRBV7-9 and TRBJ1-2; D is unresolved. The CDR3 has 14 amino acids. V was trimmed by 5 bases and J by 2 bases, leaving 12 bases between them. Looked up from germline, CDR1 is SEHNR and CDR2 is FQNEAQ (reference sequence). The CDR3 sequence: CASSPSQMNYGYTF. The CDR3 DNA sequence: TGTGCCAGCAGCCCATCGCAGATGAACTATGGCTACACCTTC.

This sequence joins TRBV20-1 and TRBJ2-1; D may be TRBD2 (6 bases). This CDR3 contains 15 residues. The germline V gene encodes CDR1 DFQATT and CDR2 SNEGSKA (reference sequence). The ends were cut back, 0 bases at V and 7 bases at J, with 16 bases in the middle. CDR3 bases: TGCAGTGCTAGAGACCTTAGCGGAGCAATGAATGAGCAGTTCTTC. Translation gives CSARDLSGAMNEQFF.

The CDR3 reads CASSLVYPGPNTEAFF. DNA of the CDR3: TGTGCCAGCAGTCTTGTCTACCCAGGGCCGAACACTGAAGCTTTCTTT. The chain joins TRBV12-3 or TRBV12-4 to TRBJ1-1; D is perhaps TRBD1 (5 bases). This CDR3 spans 16 amino acids. Deletions cut 5 bases from V and 1 base from J, with 17 bases between.

The V gene is TRBV4-3, the J gene TRBJ1-3, with D unresolved. The CDR3 covers 16 residues. CDR1 and CDR2 (germline): LGHNA, YSLEER. V lost 0 bases and J 2 bases, leaving 11 bases between the germline ends. As DNA, the CDR3 is TGCGCCAGCAGCCAAGACTGGAGTGAGCCTGGAAACACCATATATTTT. This encodes CASSQDWSEPGNTIYF.

The V call is TRBV12-3 or TRBV12-4, the J call TRBJ2-3, with D hard to call. V was clipped by 5 bases and J by 3 bases, with 9 bases between them. The CDR3 totals 13 residues. The CDR3 DNA is TGTGCCAGCAGTCCCCTAATTACAGATACGCAGTATTTT. This codes for CASSPLITDTQYF.

The chain carries TRBV27 and TRBJ2-5; the D is unclear. Germline V gene lookup returns CDR1 MNHEY and CDR2 SMNVEV (reference sequence). The V and J ends lost 2 bases and 2 bases respectively, with 9 bases between them. The CDR3 is made up of 14 amino acids. CDR3 nucleotides: TGTGCCAGCAGTTTACTGGCGGAGCAAGAGACCCAGTACTTC. Its protein product is CASSLLAEQETQYF.

This clonotype has more than one count but fewer than ten. The CDR3 nucleotides read TGTGCCAGCAGTTACTCGATGGGAGGGGGGTACACCGGGGAGCTGTTTTTT. Its translation is CASSYSMGGGYTGELFF. V usage is TRBV6-5 and J usage is TRBJ2-2, with a weak D call TRBD2 (7 bases). V lost 0 bases and J lost 3, with 14 bases in between. Germline V gene data show CDR1 as MNHEY and CDR2 as SVGAGI. The CDR3 extends over 17 amino acids.

The DNA for the CDR3 is TGTGCCAGCAGCCTCGGGACTAGCGGGAGATTTGGCAATGAGCAGTTCTTC. Amino acid sequence: CASSLGTSGRFGNEQFF. The gene calls are TRBV7-7 and TRBJ2-1, with 14 bases lining up with TRBD2. The CDR3 spans 17 residues. Germline loops: CDR1 SSHAT, CDR2 FNYEAQ (reference sequence). Trimming removed 5 bases from V and 6 bases from J; junction bases left unmatched: 9. Variable domain in full (rest from reference TRBV7-7 and TRBJ2-1): GAGVSQSPRYKVTKRGQDVTLRCDPISSHATLYWYQQALGQGPEFLTYFNYEAQPDKSGLPSDRFSAERPEGSISTLTIQRTEQRDSAMYRCASSLGTSGRFGNEQFFGPGTRLTVL.